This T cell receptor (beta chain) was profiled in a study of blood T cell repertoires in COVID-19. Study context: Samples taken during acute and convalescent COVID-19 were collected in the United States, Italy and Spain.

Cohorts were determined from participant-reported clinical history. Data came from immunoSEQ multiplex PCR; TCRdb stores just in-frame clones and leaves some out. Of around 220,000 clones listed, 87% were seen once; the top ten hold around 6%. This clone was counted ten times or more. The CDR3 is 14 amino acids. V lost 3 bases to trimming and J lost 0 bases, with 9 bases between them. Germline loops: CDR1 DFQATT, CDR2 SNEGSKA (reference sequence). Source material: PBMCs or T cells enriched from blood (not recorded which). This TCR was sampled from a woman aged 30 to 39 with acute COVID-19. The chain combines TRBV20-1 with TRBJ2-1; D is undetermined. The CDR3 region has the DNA TGCAGTGCTAGTGCCCAGTCCTCCTACAATGAGCAGTTCTTC. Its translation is CSASAQSSYNEQFF.